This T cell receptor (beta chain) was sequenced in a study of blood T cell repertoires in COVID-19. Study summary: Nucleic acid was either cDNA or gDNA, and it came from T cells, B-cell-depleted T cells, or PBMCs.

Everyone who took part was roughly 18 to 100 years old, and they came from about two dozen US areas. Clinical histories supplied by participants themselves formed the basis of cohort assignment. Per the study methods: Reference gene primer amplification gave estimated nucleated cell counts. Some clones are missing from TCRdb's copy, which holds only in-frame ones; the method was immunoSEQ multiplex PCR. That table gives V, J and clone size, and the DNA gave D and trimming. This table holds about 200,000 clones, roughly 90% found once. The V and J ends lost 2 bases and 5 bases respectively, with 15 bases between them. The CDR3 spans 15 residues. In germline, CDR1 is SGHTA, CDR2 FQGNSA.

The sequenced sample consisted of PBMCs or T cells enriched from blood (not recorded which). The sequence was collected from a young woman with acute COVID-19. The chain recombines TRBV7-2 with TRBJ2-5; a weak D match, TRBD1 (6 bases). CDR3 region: CASSLSGTPGETQYF. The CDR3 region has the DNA TGTGCCAGCAGCTTATCCGGGACACCCGGGGAGACCCAGTACTTC.